The 2 T cell receptor beta chains in this list originate from one sample, sequenced in a study of identical twins. TCRdb processed the 5' RACE reads anew with MiXCR; each CDR3 protein has one entry. The sample consists of more than 200,000 distinct CDR3 sequences, over 12% of them appearing once. The material sequenced was memory (CD45RO+) T cells sorted from blood. All receptors derive from a young woman in good health.

This clonotype came up many times. V is TRBV4-3 and J is TRBJ2-1; weak D call: TRBD2 (6 bases). There are 16 residues in the CDR3. The germline gives CDR1 LGHNA, CDR2 YSLEER. Trimming took off 0 bases at V and 2 bases at J, with 11 bases between the two ends. The CDR3 reads CASSQEVGEAYNEQFF. CDR3 sequence (DNA): TGCGCCAGCAGCCAAGAGGTGGGGGAGGCCTACAATGAGCAGTTCTTC.

The rearrangement links TRBV29-1 to TRBJ2-2, with TRBD1 as a possible D gene (5 bases). The V and J ends lost 4 bases and 3 bases respectively, with 6 bases between them. The CDR3 has 12 amino acids. CDR1 SQVTM and CDR2 ANQGSEA come from the germline V gene. The CDR3 loop is CSVVRDTGELFF. CDR3 DNA sequence: TGCAGCGTTGTCAGGGACACCGGGGAGCTGTTTTTT.